This T cell receptor (beta chain) was recorded in a study of metastatic and nonmetastatic thyroid tumors. Background on the study: Repertoire comparisons spanned blood and tumor or nodule tissue from malignant and benign thyroid patients.

General observations from the study: Significantly higher TCR beta diversity was reportedly seen in malignant thyroid tumors than benign nodules, in blood and tumor.

Trimming removed 6 bases at V and 2 bases at J, with 10 bases between. CDR3 length: 13 residues. Germline values: CDR1 MNHNS, CDR2 SASEGT. In the source study's methods: In papillary thyroid cancer, a distant-metastasis classifier was built using CDR3 differences across clinicopathological groups. TCRdb re-analyzed the PCR reads through MiXCR. The V and J calls follow TCRdb's processing rather than the paper's. The sample shows 37,000 or so clones, about 18% of them seen only once. Every patient was untreated before thyroid surgery. This clone has at least ten counts. Antigen: not known. Sequenced: blood. The chain employs TRBV6-1 and TRBJ1-2; tentative D call: TRBD1 (5 bases). This TCR derives from a male donor with papillary thyroid cancer or a benign thyroid nodule (not recorded which). Some clones in this sample may be carry-over from other donors' samples. CDR3 sequence reads: CASRLDTNYGYTF. CDR3 nucleotide sequence: TGTGCCAGCAGGTTGGACACCAACTATGGCTACACCTTC.